Given below is one T cell receptor (beta chain) in context. The entry originates in a study of cytomegalovirus exposure and HLA in healthy donors. PCR primers comprised 60 Vbeta and 13 Jbeta primers. Some clones are missing from TCRdb's copy, which holds only in-frame ones; the method was immunoSEQ multiplex PCR. Here the sample spans about 200,000 clones, around 79% being singletons. The ends were cut back, 2 bases at V and 6 bases at J, with 8 bases in the middle. Germline V CDR1 and CDR2: LGHNA, YNFKEQ. CDR3 length: 13 residues. This chain uses TRBV4-2 with TRBJ1-5; the D gene is possibly TRBD1 (5 bases). The TCR was taken from a woman aged 50 to 60 in good health and CMV-seronegative. The specimen sequenced was PBMCs. The CDR3 is CASSQTGGQPQHF. DNA for the CDR3: TGTGCCAGCAGCCAAACAGGTGGTCAGCCCCAGCATTTT.